These T cell receptor beta chains were read from a single sample in a study of T cell changes during pregnancy in multiple sclerosis. TCRdb keeps only in-frame clones here, not all; method: immunoSEQ multiplex PCR. The sample consists of around 42,000 clones, about 91% of them appearing once. The material was CD4+ T cells from peripheral blood mononuclear cells, obtained before pregnancy. These receptors were obtained from a female donor with multiple sclerosis, enrolled in a pregnancy study. The CDR3 runs from the conserved cysteine through the conserved F or W. A D gene is named only where the DNA matches it firmly. Rows may omit the clone size; those that give it use once, few, many or a size class.

.	.	TRBV5-8	TRBJ1-4	TGTGCCAGCAGCCCCCGGGACACCCACGACGAAAAACTGTTTTTT	CASSPRDTHDEKLFF
.	few	TRBV7-9	TRBJ1-1	TGTGCCAGCAGTAAAGGGGGGGGCGGGGGCACTGAAGCTTTCTTT	CASSKGGGGGTEAFF
.	.	TRBV6-6	TRBJ1-2	TGTGCCAGTAACAGGGAGTTGCACTATGGCTACACCTTC	CASNRELHYGYTF
.	.	TRBV19	TRBJ1-3	TGTGCCAGTAGTATAGGACAGACTGGAAACACCATATATTTT	CASSIGQTGNTIYF
TRBD1	.	TRBV7-9	TRBJ2-7	TGTGCCAGCAGCTTATTCGTCGGGACAGAATTGTACGAGCAGTACTTC	CASSLFVGTELYEQYF
TRBD2	.	TRBV4-2	TRBJ2-6	TGTGCCAGCAGCCAAGACTCGGCTAGCGGGGGCCTTAGCTCTGGGGCCAACGTCCTGACTTTC	CASSQDSASGGLSSGANVLTF
.	.	TRBV6-5	TRBJ2-5	TGTGCCAGCAGCACCAGCGGGGAGACCCAGTACTTC	CASSTSGETQYF
.	once	TRBV5-6	TRBJ2-2	TGTGCCAGCAGCTCCGGGGAGTACACCGGGGAGCTGTTTTTT	CASSSGEYTGELFF
TRBD1	.	TRBV29-1	TRBJ2-7	TGCAGCGTTGAAGGGGTCAGGGGGCGAGAGATTCAGCAGTACTTC	CSVEGVRGREIQQYF
TRBD1	.	TRBV14	TRBJ1-1	TGTGCCAGCAGCCTCGGACAGGCAAACACTGAAGCTTTCTTT	CASSLGQANTEAFF
TRBD2	.	TRBV9	TRBJ2-3	TGTGCCAGCAGCGTAGGGGCTAGCGGGGGAGTAGATACGCAGTATTTT	CASSVGASGGVDTQYF
.	.	TRBV6-1	TRBJ1-2	TGTGCCAGCAGTGCTCCCGCTAAAGGGGGTCCTGGCTACACCTTC	CASSAPAKGGPGYTF